These T cell receptor beta chains were read from a single sample in a study of blood T cell repertoires in COVID-19. Using immunoSEQ multiplex PCR, the repertoire was profiled, and TCRdb retains in-frame clones only, with some absent. The sample lists 300,000 to 350,000 clones, around nine tenths occurring once. Sequencing input: peripheral blood. Receptor source: a woman in her sixties or seventies with COVID-19, enrolled during active disease. Each CDR3 is given with its conserved first and last residue. Fields, in order: clone size, V gene, D gene, J gene, CDR3 protein, CDR3 DNA. The D gene is left open where the match is weak. A clone size is listed for some rows: how often the clone was seen (once, few, many), or a class if it is expanded.

>.|TRBV13|.|TRBJ2-3
CASSSGTRSQYF
TGTGCCAGCAGCTCCGGGACTCGGTCTCAGTATTTT
>.|TRBV18|TRBD1|TRBJ2-2
CASSLSTGNNGELFF
TGTGCCAGCTCATTATCGACAGGGAATAACGGGGAGCTGTTTTTT
>.|TRBV18|TRBD1|TRBJ2-3
CASSPTGAFATDTQYF
TGTGCCAGCTCACCGACAGGGGCCTTTGCGACAGATACGCAGTATTTT
>.|TRBV27|.|TRBJ1-5
CASRKAFLGPGGNQPQHF
TGTGCCAGCAGAAAGGCCTTCTTGGGGCCAGGGGGCAATCAGCCCCAGCATTTT
>.|TRBV4-1|.|TRBJ1-1
CASSQEFGNTEAFF
TGCGCCAGCAGCCAAGAATTCGGGAACACTGAAGCTTTCTTT
>.|TRBV5-1|.|TRBJ2-3
CASSSNTDTQYF
TGCGCCAGCAGCTCCAATACAGATACGCAGTATTTT
>.|TRBV18|.|TRBJ2-5
CASSPGSQETQYF
TGTGCCAGCTCACCAGGCTCCCAAGAGACCCAGTACTTC
>.|TRBV4-1|.|TRBJ1-2
CASSQVANYGYTF
TGCGCCAGCAGCCAAGTAGCTAACTATGGCTACACCTTC
>.|TRBV5-4|.|TRBJ2-5
CASSTQFASRKETQYF
TGTGCCAGCAGCACTCAGTTCGCTAGCCGAAAAGAGACCCAGTACTTC
>.|TRBV15|TRBD1|TRBJ2-1
CATSRGYSGTDNEQFF
TGTGCCACCAGCAGAGGGTACTCCGGGACAGACAATGAGCAGTTCTTC
>.|TRBV24-1|.|TRBJ1-5
CATSDGRSNQPQHF
TGTGCCACCAGTGACGGGAGAAGCAATCAGCCCCAGCATTTT
>.|TRBV5-5|TRBD1|TRBJ2-7
CASSLARDSYEQYF
TGTGCCAGCAGCTTGGCCCGGGACAGCTACGAGCAGTACTTC
>.|TRBV7-6|.|TRBJ2-7
CASSLGRGPSYEQYF
TGTGCCAGCAGCTTAGGTAGGGGCCCATCCTACGAGCAGTACTTC
>.|TRBV2|.|TRBJ2-7
CANQRGAVGPYEQYF
TGTGCCAATCAGCGCGGGGCGGTGGGACCCTACGAGCAGTACTTC
>.|TRBV27|.|TRBJ1-1
CASSLRNLNTEAFF
TGTGCCAGCAGCCTCAGGAACCTGAACACTGAAGCTTTCTTT
>.|TRBV4-3|.|TRBJ1-1
CASSQGRELTNTEAFF
TGCGCCAGCAGCCAAGGCCGGGAGCTTACGAACACTGAAGCTTTCTTT
>.|TRBV24-1|.|TRBJ1-5
CATSDSHSNQPQHF
TGTGCCACCAGTGATTCCCATAGCAATCAGCCCCAGCATTTT
>.|TRBV28|.|TRBJ2-6
CASSPAGGANVLTF
TGTGCCAGCAGCCCGGCCGGGGGGGCCAACGTCCTGACTTTC
>.|TRBV29-1|TRBD1|TRBJ1-2
CSARTGEGYTF
TGCAGCGCTAGGACAGGGGAAGGCTACACCTTC
>.|TRBV28|TRBD2|TRBJ2-2
CASYQRDGELFF
TGTGCCAGCTATCAGCGGGACGGGGAGCTGTTTTTT
>.|TRBV2|TRBD1|TRBJ1-1
CASSADRGTEAFF
TGTGCCAGCAGTGCGGACAGGGGCACTGAAGCTTTCTTT
>.|TRBV10-3|TRBD1|TRBJ1-6
CAISDLKGARDSPLHF
TGTGCCATCAGTGATTTAAAGGGGGCACGGGATTCACCCCTCCACTTT
>.|TRBV9|.|TRBJ1-1
CASSVAPGGISKNTEAFF
TGTGCCAGCAGCGTAGCCCCGGGGGGCATCTCAAAGAACACTGAAGCTTTCTTT
>.|TRBV9|.|TRBJ1-1
CASSVSAGGTEAFF
TGTGCCAGCAGCGTTTCAGCGGGTGGCACTGAAGCTTTCTTT
>.|TRBV5-8|.|TRBJ1-1
CASRVELGSNTEAFF
TGTGCCAGCAGAGTAGAGCTTGGGAGCAACACTGAAGCTTTCTTT
>.|TRBV5-1|TRBD2|TRBJ2-3
CASSLNGLAGESTDTQYF
TGCGCCAGCAGCTTGAACGGACTAGCGGGGGAAAGCACAGATACGCAGTATTTT
>.|TRBV5-1|TRBD1|TRBJ2-1
CASSPQGYNEQFF
TGCGCCAGCAGCCCACAGGGGTACAATGAGCAGTTCTTC
>.|TRBV3-1/TRBV3-2|.|TRBJ1-3
CASSPLVSGNTIYF
TGTGCCAGCAGCCCTCTCGTCTCTGGAAACACCATATATTTT
>.|TRBV7-9|TRBD1|TRBJ1-2
CASSSGQLGGYTF
TGTGCCAGCAGCTCGGGACAGTTGGGCGGCTACACCTTC
>.|TRBV10-2|.|TRBJ1-1
CASSESAGGGTEAFF
TGCGCCAGCAGTGAGTCCGCCGGGGGGGGCACTGAAGCTTTCTTT
>.|TRBV15|TRBD2|TRBJ2-5
CATSSSLASETQYF
TGTGCCACCAGCAGCTCACTAGCGTCGGAGACCCAGTACTTC
>.|TRBV7-2|.|TRBJ2-1
CASSFGRDNEQFF
TGTGCCAGCAGCTTTGGCAGGGACAATGAGCAGTTCTTC
>.|TRBV29-1|TRBD2|TRBJ2-1
CSVEGLAGAYNEQFF
TGCAGCGTTGAGGGGCTAGCGGGGGCCTACAATGAGCAGTTCTTC
>.|TRBV28|.|TRBJ2-1
CATTFRNPGDNEQFF
TGTGCCACCACATTCCGGAATCCAGGGGACAATGAGCAGTTCTTC
>.|TRBV19|.|TRBJ1-1
CASNPDPGGTEAFF
TGTGCCAGTAACCCGGATCCGGGGGGCACTGAAGCTTTCTTT
>.|TRBV19|.|TRBJ1-2
CASSNRAYYGYTF
TGTGCCAGTAGTAACAGAGCCTACTATGGCTACACCTTC
>.|TRBV18|TRBD1|TRBJ1-3
CASSLGQGTGNTIYF
TGTGCCAGCTCACTGGGACAGGGCACTGGAAACACCATATATTTT
>.|TRBV19|.|TRBJ2-1
CASSIDPGSHSYNEQFF
TGTGCCAGTAGTATTGATCCAGGCTCTCACTCCTACAATGAGCAGTTCTTC
>.|TRBV2|TRBD2|TRBJ2-1
CATNKGTTYYNEQFF
TGTGCCACCAACAAAGGGACTACCTATTACAATGAGCAGTTCTTC
>few|TRBV7-9|.|TRBJ2-3
CASSWAGAGTQYF
TGTGCCAGCAGCTGGGCCGGGGCGGGGACGCAGTATTTT